The 14 T cell receptor beta chains presented below share a single source sample, sequenced in a study of blood T cell repertoires in COVID-19. Sequencing used immunoSEQ multiplex PCR; TCRdb keeps in-frame clones, though not all of them. The sample carries 150,000 or so clones, around 88% recorded once. Sequenced input: peripheral blood. These receptors were collected from a woman in her fifties or sixties with acute or convalescent COVID-19.

This chain uses TRBV12-3 or TRBV12-4 with TRBJ1-2; 7 bases fit TRBD1. The CDR3 length is 13 residues. The trim removed 3 bases at V and 4 bases at J, leaving 2 bases unmatched. The CDR3 region has the DNA TGTGCCAGCAGTTTTCGACAGGGCTATGGCTACACCTTC. Its protein product is CASSFRQGYGYTF.

The chain recombines TRBV5-4 with TRBJ1-6, with D maybe TRBD1 (6 bases). The germline CDR1 and CDR2 sequences are SGHNT and YYREEE (reference sequence). Trimming stripped 4 bases from V and 4 bases from J, with 9 bases between. The CDR3 has 14 residues. The CDR3 protein is CASSPRGYNSPLHF. The DNA of the CDR3 is TGTGCCAGCAGCCCTAGGGGGTATAATTCACCCCTCCACTTT.

The chain carries TRBV5-5 and TRBJ2-7; 9 nucleotides align to TRBD1. The CDR3 is 13 amino acids. Germline CDR1 and CDR2: SGHKS and YYEKEE (reference sequence). V lost 7 bases and J lost 6; bases outside the gene matches: 8. The CDR3 reads CASLRQGVSEQYF. The DNA of the CDR3 is TGTGCCAGCCTACGACAGGGGGTGAGCGAGCAGTACTTC.

CDR3 in DNA: TGTGCCACCAGTGACCAGTGGACAGGGGGGTCCTATAATTCACCCCTCCACTTT. Translation gives CATSDQWTGGSYNSPLHF. V is TRBV24-1 and J is TRBJ1-6; 10 positions agree with TRBD1. CDR1 is KGHDR and CDR2 is SFDVKD in the germline V gene. J gave up 1 base and V 4 bases, and 6 bases lay outside the gene matches. This CDR3 has 18 residues.

The chain has TRBV6-6 and TRBJ1-5, with 9 bases matching TRBD1. The CDR3 length is 16 residues. Trimming removed 6 bases from V and 1 base from J; junction bases left unmatched: 7. Germline V gene sequence: CDR1 MNHNY, CDR2 SVGAGI (reference sequence). CDR3 loop: CASSLRQGGSNQPQHF. CDR3 nucleotides: TGTGCCAGCAGCCTCAGACAGGGGGGAAGCAATCAGCCCCAGCATTTT.

The V gene is TRBV7-6, the J gene TRBJ2-1, with TRBD2 matching over 11 bases. V was pared by 1 base and J by 7 bases, with 6 bases of the junction left unmatched. The CDR3 has 16 amino acids. CDR1 and CDR2 (germline): SGHVS, FNYEAQ. In nucleotides, the CDR3 is TGTGCCAGCAGCTTAGTGGGAACTAGCGGGGGTAATGAGCAGTTCTTC. As protein: CASSLVGTSGGNEQFF.

This chain links TRBV6-6 with TRBJ1-2; D gene ambiguous. Germline values: CDR1 MNHNY, CDR2 SVGAGI (reference sequence). This CDR3 spans 14 amino acids. The V end was cut by 6 bases, the J end by 0 bases, with 11 bases between. The CDR3 region is CASSSSGPNYGYTF. CDR3 DNA sequence: TGTGCCAGCAGCTCGTCAGGCCCTAACTATGGCTACACCTTC.

The V and J genes are TRBV3-1 (or the pseudogene TRBV3-2) and TRBJ1-3; TRBD1 agrees at 8 bases. The CDR3 is 16 amino acids. Trimming took 4 bases from V and 3 from J; bases not matched to a gene: 8. The V gene's germline CDR1 is LGHDT and CDR2 YNNKEL (reference sequence). In nucleotides, the CDR3 is TGTGCCAGCAGCCTCCTCCCAGGGGGCGGTGGAAACACCATATATTTT. It codes for CASSLLPGGGGNTIYF.

The CDR3 protein is CASSGRTGRDTEAFF. The CDR3 DNA follows: TGTGCCAGCAGTGGGCGGACAGGCCGGGATACTGAAGCTTTCTTT. The rearrangement joins TRBV6-2 or TRBV6-3 to TRBJ1-1; 7 bases agree with TRBD1. This CDR3 is 15 amino acids long. V trimming: 5 bases; J trimming: 5 bases; junction bases outside the gene matches: 11. In germline, CDR1 is MNHEY, CDR2 SVGEGT.

The chain has TRBV12-3 or TRBV12-4 and TRBJ1-3; 7 positions match TRBD1. The CDR3 has 12 amino acids. The ends lost 7 bases at V and 4 bases at J; junction bases unmatched: 1. The CDR3 is CASTRGGNTIYF. The CDR3 coding sequence is TGTGCCAGCACCAGGGGGGGAAACACCATATATTTT.

The chain joins TRBV7-3 to TRBJ1-2, with 7 bases aligning to TRBD1. CDR1 and CDR2 (germline): SGHTA, FQGTGA. V dropped 2 bases and J dropped 6; count of bases not matched to a gene: 21. CDR3 length equals 19 residues. The CDR3 sequence: CASSLRHRGGVRGLDGYTF. Here the CDR3 DNA reads TGTGCCAGCAGCTTACGGCACAGGGGTGGAGTCAGAGGGTTGGATGGCTACACCTTC.

The chain uses TRBV30 and TRBJ1-1; D perhaps matches TRBD1 (5 bases). CDR1 and CDR2 (germline): GTSNPN, SVGIG (reference sequence). The germline V and J ends were trimmed by 3 bases and 5 bases, with 10 bases remaining between them. CDR3 length equals 12 residues. The CDR3 DNA follows: TGTGCCTGGAGCATGGGGCAAACTGAAGCTTTCTTT. It is translated as CAWSMGQTEAFF.

V usage is TRBV24-1 and J usage is TRBJ2-7; 8 positions match TRBD1. The V and J ends lost 3 bases and 1 base, in that order; junction bases with no gene match: 7. This CDR3 is built from 16 residues. Germline V CDR1 and CDR2: KGHDR, SFDVKD. CDR3 nucleotides: TGTGCCACCAGTGATCCCACCAGGACAGGGTCCTACGAGCAGTACTTC. This encodes CATSDPTRTGSYEQYF.

Only one count was recorded for this clone. V and J are TRBV7-8 and TRBJ1-1; unclear D gene. In germline, CDR1 is SGHVS, CDR2 FQNEAQ. CDR3 size: 15 residues. The V end was cut by 1 base, the J end by 2 bases, with 11 bases between. In nucleotides, the CDR3 is TGTGCCAGCAGCTTAGTAATTCTCAGTAACACTGAAGCTTTCTTT. Amino acids: CASSLVILSNTEAFF.